The 9 T cell receptor beta chains below come from one sample, sequenced in a study of shared clonotypes between healthy human individuals. Libraries were prepared by immunoSEQ multiplex PCR; TCRdb keeps only in-frame clonotypes and omits some of them. The table includes approximately 1.5 million clones, about 98.5% detected once. Source material: naive CD4+ T cells sorted from blood. Subset indicated: CD45RA+ positively selected. The receptors shown here come from a man aged 25-40 years in good health.

CDR3 region: CASSIRGQGRNTIYF. The CDR3 nucleotides read TGTGCCAGTAGTATACGAGGACAGGGAAGAAACACCATATATTTT. The gene calls are TRBV19 and TRBJ1-3, with 8 bases matching TRBD1. The CDR3 consists of 15 residues. The germline V gene has CDR1 LNHDA and CDR2 SQIVND (reference sequence). V trimming: 2 bases; J trimming: 5 bases; junction bases outside the gene matches: 5.

The chain combines TRBV2 with TRBJ1-1; D unresolved. From germline, CDR1 is SNHLY and CDR2 FYNNEI. Deletions cut 10 bases from V and 1 base from J, with 7 bases between. This CDR3 region has 11 residues. The CDR3 DNA follows: TGTGCCATCGGGAGGAACACTGAAGCTTTCTTT. Its translation is CAIGRNTEAFF.

This chain connects TRBV4-1 to TRBJ2-5, with 15 positions matching TRBD2. Germline V gene lookup returns CDR1 MGHRA and CDR2 YSYEKL. The V gene end was trimmed by 0 bases and the J gene end by 5 bases; junction bases not matched to a gene: 16. This CDR3 is built from 21 residues. The CDR3 DNA is TGCGCCAGCAGCCAAGATTCTTTCGGACTAGCGGGAGGGCCGCGGGGTGAGACCCAGTACTTC. It codes for CASSQDSFGLAGGPRGETQYF.

The chain uses TRBV10-1 and TRBJ2-1; no clear D. Germline-derived CDR1 and CDR2 are WNHNN and SYGVQD (reference sequence). This CDR3 has 15 amino acids. Trimming left V 0 bases short and J 10 bases short, with 16 bases between. CDR3 DNA: TGCGCCAGCAGTGAGTCACCGAACCCTCAAGGGGAGCAGTTCTTC. Translating it yields CASSESPNPQGEQFF.

This chain connects TRBV25-1 to TRBJ1-2; the match to TRBD1 covers 11 bases. The V segment lost 1 base and the J segment 8 bases; nucleotides outside the gene matches: 3. Germline lookup yields CDR1 MGHDK and CDR2 SYGVNS. There are 14 residues in the CDR3. The CDR3 coding sequence is TGTGCCAGCAGTGAATGGGACAGGGGGAACGGCTACACCTTC. This encodes CASSEWDRGNGYTF.

V usage is TRBV7-9 and J usage is TRBJ2-4; D possibly corresponds to TRBD2 (6 bases). The length of the CDR3 is 14 residues. The germline gives CDR1 SEHNR, CDR2 FQNEAQ (reference sequence). Between the trimmed V and J ends, which lost 7 bases and 8 bases, there was a span of 18 bases. CDR3 region: CASTNGDFGDIQYF. The CDR3 nucleotides are TGTGCCAGCACCAATGGGGACTTCGGGGACATTCAGTACTTC.

V is TRBV20-1 and J is TRBJ2-1; 7 bases map to TRBD2. Germline trimming cut 6 bases from V and 9 bases from J; bases unmatched to any gene: 2. Germline-derived CDR1 and CDR2 are DFQATT and SNEGSKA (reference sequence). The length of the CDR3 is 10 residues. The CDR3 sequence is CSAGRPEQFF. CDR3 nucleotides: TGCAGTGCCGGGAGGCCTGAGCAGTTCTTC.

This chain uses TRBV6-1 with TRBJ1-5; no firm D call. The CDR3 length is 14 residues. Germline V gene sequence: CDR1 MNHNS, CDR2 SASEGT. V was trimmed by 3 bases and J by 2 bases, leaving 8 bases between them. The CDR3, as DNA: TGTGCCAGCAGTGAGACGCAGGGCAATCAGCCCCAGCATTTT. This sequence encodes CASSETQGNQPQHF.

This rearrangement joins TRBV7-2 to TRBJ2-3; weak D call: TRBD2 (6 bases). The CDR3 is made up of 14 amino acids. V lost 2 bases and J lost 2, with 8 bases in between. CDR1 is SGHTA, CDR2 FQGNSA, per germline. CDR3 in DNA: TGTGCCAGCAGCTTATGGACTAACACAGATACGCAGTATTTT. Its protein is CASSLWTNTDTQYF.